The 17 T cell receptor beta chains presented below share a single source sample, sequenced in a study of shared clonotypes between healthy human individuals. The table came from immunoSEQ multiplex PCR; TCRdb's copy has only in-frame clones and leaves some out. Of about 520,000 clones detected, 95% to 96% appear once; the ten largest clones hold approximately 0.067%. The sequenced material came from naive CD4+ T cells sorted from blood. Indicated subset: CD45RA+ positively selected. The origin of the receptors is a woman under 40 in good health.

The chain couples TRBV19 to TRBJ1-5; D not resolved. The ends were cut back, 3 bases at V and 2 bases at J, with 14 bases in the middle. The CDR3 covers 16 residues. Looked up from germline, CDR1 is LNHDA and CDR2 is SQIVND (reference sequence). The CDR3 protein is CASSIARVRGNQPQHF. The CDR3 DNA follows: TGTGCCAGTAGTATCGCTAGGGTCAGAGGCAATCAGCCCCAGCATTTT.

This clone was seen just once. The rearrangement joins TRBV6-1 to TRBJ2-7, with TRBD1 matching 9 bases. This CDR3 contains 13 residues. Germline V gives CDR1 MNHNS, CDR2 SASEGT. V gave up 10 bases and J gave up 5 bases; unmatched junction bases: 9. In nucleotides, the CDR3 is TGTGCCACCAGGCCGGGACAGGGACACGAGCAGTACTTC. It yields the protein CATRPGQGHEQYF.

The rearrangement joins TRBV2 to TRBJ2-1; D remains ambiguous. Germline-derived CDR1 and CDR2 are SNHLY and FYNNEI. This CDR3 is 15 amino acids long. Trimming removed 6 bases at V and 0 bases at J, with 12 bases between. The CDR3 sequence is CASRSQPSSYNEQFF. CDR3 DNA: TGTGCCAGCAGAAGTCAACCGAGCTCCTACAATGAGCAGTTCTTC.

The gene calls are TRBV19 and TRBJ1-1; TRBD1 matches at 7 bases. The V gene's germline CDR1 is LNHDA and CDR2 SQIVND (reference sequence). The trim removed 5 bases at V and 5 bases at J, leaving 14 bases unmatched. This CDR3 has 16 residues. CDR3 nucleotide sequence: TGTGCCAGTAGTGAAAGGGGGCGGGGGGCTGGTACTGAAGCTTTCTTT. Its protein is CASSERGRGAGTEAFF.

V usage is TRBV10-3 and J usage is TRBJ2-5; 11 bases map to TRBD1. The CDR3 length is 14 residues. V shed 6 bases, J shed 5 bases, and the junction held 5 bases outside the gene matches. Germline V CDR1 and CDR2: ENHRY, SYGVKD. CDR3 amino acids: CAISGTGGGETQYF. The CDR3 bases are TGTGCCATCAGCGGGACAGGGGGTGGTGAGACCCAGTACTTC.

This chain links TRBV28 with TRBJ1-4, with D perhaps matching TRBD1 (5 bases). This CDR3 comprises 13 residues. Germline V gene sequence: CDR1 MDHEN, CDR2 SYDVKM. Trimming pared 7 bases from V and 2 bases from J, leaving 8 bases between. The CDR3 region is CASIRGTNEKLFF. CDR3 DNA: TGTGCCAGCATCCGGGGCACTAATGAAAAACTGTTTTTT.

This clone appeared once. V is TRBV7-2 and J is TRBJ1-5; D not resolved. Trimming left V 1 base short and J 9 bases short, with 10 bases between. Germline V gene sequence: CDR1 SGHTA, CDR2 FQGNSA. The CDR3 covers 13 residues. The CDR3 spells CASSLEGGWPQHF. The CDR3 nucleotides read TGTGCCAGCAGCTTAGAAGGAGGGTGGCCCCAGCATTTT.

This chain connects TRBV5-1 to TRBJ2-5; TRBD2 is a possible D gene (6 bases). With 0 bases removed from V and 4 bases from J, the gap between germline ends came to 19 bases. CDR1 is SGHRS and CDR2 is YFSETQ in the germline V gene. This CDR3 is 17 amino acids long. CDR3 in amino acids: CASSLVVGIGSGETQYF. The CDR3 nucleotides are TGCGCCAGCAGCTTGGTTGTGGGGATCGGGAGTGGAGAGACCCAGTACTTC.

This sequence joins TRBV29-1 and TRBJ2-3; TRBD2 is a possible D gene (6 bases). The germline CDR1 and CDR2 sequences are SQVTM and ANQGSEA. This CDR3 is 16 amino acids long. Trimming cost V 2 bases and J 0 bases, with 15 bases left between them. The CDR3 loop reads CSVEIGFGGSTDTQYF. In nucleotides, the CDR3 is TGCAGCGTTGAAATAGGGTTTGGGGGGAGCACAGATACGCAGTATTTT.

This chain joins TRBV5-1 and TRBJ2-5; TRBD2 matches at 10 bases. The DNA matches TRBJ2-7 better at its end, which makes the J call doubtful. Germline V lookup: CDR1 SGHRS, CDR2 YFSETQ. The CDR3 extends over 15 amino acids. The CDR3 reads CASSLGTSVTYEQYF. DNA of the CDR3: TGCGCCAGCAGCCTAGGGACTAGCGTTACCTACGAGCAGTACTTC.

This clone was counted a single time. This chain links TRBV2 with TRBJ2-7; 9 bases agree with TRBD2. CDR1 is SNHLY, CDR2 FYNNEI, per germline. There are 15 residues in the CDR3. The V segment lost 4 bases and the J segment 6 bases; nucleotides outside the gene matches: 10. The CDR3 bases are TGTGCCAGCAGTGGCTCCCTAGCGGGAATTTCCGAGCAGTACTTC. Protein product: CASSGSLAGISEQYF.

The rearrangement links TRBV6-6 to TRBJ1-4; 9 nucleotides align to TRBD1. This CDR3 has 15 residues. Per germline, CDR1 MNHNY and CDR2 SVGAGI (reference sequence). The junction had 6 bases not matched to a gene; V was cut back by 3 bases and J by 7 bases. This chain's CDR3 is CASSYLKTGGEKLFF. The CDR3 nucleotides read TGTGCCAGCAGTTATCTCAAGACAGGGGGTGAAAAACTGTTTTTT.

DNA for the CDR3: TGTGCCAGCATCTCCTTCTCGATCGGGGAGCTGTTTTTT. This sequence encodes CASISFSIGELFF. The V gene is TRBV28, the J gene TRBJ2-2; D ambiguous. CDR3 length: 13 amino acids. The germline gives CDR1 MDHEN, CDR2 SYDVKM. The V end was cut by 7 bases, the J end by 7 bases, with 13 bases between.

The chain uses TRBV6-8 and TRBJ1-3; D not certain. The CDR3 extends over 10 amino acids. Germline lookup yields CDR1 MNHGY and CDR2 SAAAGT. With 7 bases removed from V and 7 bases from J, the gap between germline ends came to 5 bases. CDR3: CASTPNTIYF. The CDR3 DNA sequence: TGTGCCAGCACTCCGAACACCATATATTTT.

The chain recombines TRBV13 with TRBJ1-1; D perhaps matches TRBD1 (6 bases). V gave up 5 bases and J gave up 0 bases, with 16 bases separating them. The length of the CDR3 is 16 residues. From germline, CDR1 is PRHDT and CDR2 FYEKMQ (reference sequence). The DNA of the CDR3 is TGTGCCAGCAGCCACGGCACAGGGCTTATGAACACTGAAGCTTTCTTT. Residues: CASSHGTGLMNTEAFF.

As to this clone: Its ends do not fully match the called genes, so a read error is possible. The chain has TRBV19 and TRBJ2-5; D might be TRBD1 (6 bases). This CDR3 is built from 15 residues. Germline V lookup: CDR1 LNHDA, CDR2 SQIVND (reference sequence). The CDR3 sequence: CASSRWGQDQETQYF. The CDR3 region has the DNA TGTGCCAGTAGTAGATGGGGGCAAGACCAGGAGACCCAGTACTTC.

The chain couples TRBV28 to TRBJ1-3; D unclear. V was pared by 6 bases and J by 5 bases, with 14 bases between. The CDR3 has 14 residues. Germline V gene data show CDR1 as MDHEN and CDR2 as SYDVKM. The CDR3 nucleotides are TGTGCCAGCAGCCTCACAGAACCCCGAAACACCATATATTTT. Amino acid sequence: CASSLTEPRNTIYF.